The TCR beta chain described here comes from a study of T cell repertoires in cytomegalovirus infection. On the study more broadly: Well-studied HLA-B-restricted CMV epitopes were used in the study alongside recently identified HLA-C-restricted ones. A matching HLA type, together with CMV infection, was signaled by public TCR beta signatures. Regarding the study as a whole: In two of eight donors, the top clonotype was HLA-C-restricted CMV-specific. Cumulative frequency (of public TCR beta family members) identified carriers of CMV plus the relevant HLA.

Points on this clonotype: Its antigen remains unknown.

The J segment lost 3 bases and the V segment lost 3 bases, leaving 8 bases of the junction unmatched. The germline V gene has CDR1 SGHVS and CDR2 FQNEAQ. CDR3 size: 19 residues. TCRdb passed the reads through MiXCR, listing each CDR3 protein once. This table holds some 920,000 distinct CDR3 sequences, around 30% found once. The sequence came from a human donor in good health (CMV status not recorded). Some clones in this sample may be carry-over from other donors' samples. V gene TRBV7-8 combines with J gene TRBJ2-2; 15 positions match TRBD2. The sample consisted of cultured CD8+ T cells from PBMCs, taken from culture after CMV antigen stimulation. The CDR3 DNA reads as TGTGCCAGCAGCTTTGGACTAGCGGGGGGGCCAGGGGACACCGGGGAGCTGTTTTTT. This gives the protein CASSFGLAGGPGDTGELFF.